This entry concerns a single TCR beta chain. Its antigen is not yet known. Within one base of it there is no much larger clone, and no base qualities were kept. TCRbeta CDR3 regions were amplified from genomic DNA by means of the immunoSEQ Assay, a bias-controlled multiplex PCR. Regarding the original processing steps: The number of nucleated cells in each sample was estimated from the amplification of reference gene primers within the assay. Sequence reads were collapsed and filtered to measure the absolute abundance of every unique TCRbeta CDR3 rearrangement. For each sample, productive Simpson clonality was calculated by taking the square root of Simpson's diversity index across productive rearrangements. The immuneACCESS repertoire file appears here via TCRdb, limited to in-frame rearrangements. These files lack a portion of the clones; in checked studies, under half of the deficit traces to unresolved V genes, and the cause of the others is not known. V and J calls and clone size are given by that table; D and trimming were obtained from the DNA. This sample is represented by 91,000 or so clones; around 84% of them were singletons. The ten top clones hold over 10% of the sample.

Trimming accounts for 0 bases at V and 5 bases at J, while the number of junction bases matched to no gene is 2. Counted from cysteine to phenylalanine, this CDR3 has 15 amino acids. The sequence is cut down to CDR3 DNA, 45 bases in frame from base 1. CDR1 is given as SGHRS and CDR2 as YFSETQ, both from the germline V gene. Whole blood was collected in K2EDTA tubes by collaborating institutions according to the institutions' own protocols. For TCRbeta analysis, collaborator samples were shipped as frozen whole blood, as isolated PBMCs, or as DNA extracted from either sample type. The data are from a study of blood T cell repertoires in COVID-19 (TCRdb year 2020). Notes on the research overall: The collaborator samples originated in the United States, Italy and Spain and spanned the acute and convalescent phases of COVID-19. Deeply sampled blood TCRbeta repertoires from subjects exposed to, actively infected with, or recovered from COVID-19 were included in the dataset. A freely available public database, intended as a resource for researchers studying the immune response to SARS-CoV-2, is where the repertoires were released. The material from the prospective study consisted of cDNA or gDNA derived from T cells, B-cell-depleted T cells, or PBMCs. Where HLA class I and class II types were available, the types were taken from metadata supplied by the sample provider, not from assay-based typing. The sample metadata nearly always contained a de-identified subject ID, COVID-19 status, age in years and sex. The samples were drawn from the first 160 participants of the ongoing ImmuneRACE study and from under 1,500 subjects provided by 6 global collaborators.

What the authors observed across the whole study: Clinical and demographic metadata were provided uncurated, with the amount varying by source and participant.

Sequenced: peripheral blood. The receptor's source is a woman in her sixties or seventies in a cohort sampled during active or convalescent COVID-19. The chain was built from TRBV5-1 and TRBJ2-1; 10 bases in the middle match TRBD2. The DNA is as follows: TGCGCCAGCAGCTTGGCCACTAGCGGGAACAATGAGCAGTTCTTC. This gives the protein CASSLATSGNNEQFF. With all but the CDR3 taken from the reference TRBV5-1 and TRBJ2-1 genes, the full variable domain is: KAGVTQTPRYLIKTRGQQVTLSCSPISGHRSVSWYQQTPGQGLQFLFEYFSETQRNKGNFPGRFSGRQFSNSRSEMNVSTLELGDSALYLCASSLATSGNNEQFFGPGTRLTVL.